The TCR beta chain under discussion was sequenced for a study of cytomegalovirus exposure and HLA in healthy donors. The CDR3 is 15 residues long. Germline assignment: CDR1 KGHSH and CDR2 LQKENI. Trimming took 3 bases from V and 0 from J, leaving 12 bases between them. The primer mix had 60 Vbeta and 13 Jbeta primers. Method: immunoSEQ multiplex PCR; TCRdb's copy keeps in-frame clones and lacks some. Counted here are 130,000 or so clones, 82% occurring once; the ten biggest clones make up about 8.6%. This clone was seen only once. The chain is built from TRBV18 and TRBJ2-7; a weak D match, TRBD2 (6 bases). The origin of this receptor is a woman in her forties or fifties in good health and CMV-seropositive. Sequences were obtained from PBMCs. This CDR3 reads CASSPSAGTSYEQYF. The CDR3 DNA reads TGTGCCAGCTCACCGTCGGCGGGGACCTCCTACGAGCAGTACTTC.